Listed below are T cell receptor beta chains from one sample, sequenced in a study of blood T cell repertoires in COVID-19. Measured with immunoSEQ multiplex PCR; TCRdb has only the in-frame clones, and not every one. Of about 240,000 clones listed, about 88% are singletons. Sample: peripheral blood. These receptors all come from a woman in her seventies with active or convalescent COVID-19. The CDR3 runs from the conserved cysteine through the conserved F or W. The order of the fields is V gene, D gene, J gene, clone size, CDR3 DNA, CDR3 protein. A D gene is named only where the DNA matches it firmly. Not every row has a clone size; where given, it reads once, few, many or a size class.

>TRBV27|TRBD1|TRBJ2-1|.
TGTGCCAGCAGCCAATTCGGACAGGCGACCAATGAGCAGTTCTTC
CASSQFGQATNEQFF
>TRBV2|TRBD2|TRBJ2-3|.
TGTGCCAGCTCAGACCGACTAGCCTCCACAGATACGCAGTATTTT
CASSDRLASTDTQYF
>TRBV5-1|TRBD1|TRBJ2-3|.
TGCGCCAGCAGCTTGGATGGGACAGGGGCAGATACGCAGTATTTT
CASSLDGTGADTQYF
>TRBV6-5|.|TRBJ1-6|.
TGTGCCAGCAGTTACGAGGGGGGGAATTCACCCCTCCACTTT
CASSYEGGNSPLHF
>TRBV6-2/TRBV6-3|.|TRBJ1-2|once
TGTGCCAGCAGTGACCCGACAGGCCAGTTATATGGCTACACCTTC
CASSDPTGQLYGYTF
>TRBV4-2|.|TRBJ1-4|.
TGTGCCAGCAGCCAAGACGGGAGGGGGACTAATGAAAAACTGTTTTTT
CASSQDGRGTNEKLFF
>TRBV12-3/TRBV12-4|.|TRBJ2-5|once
TGTGCCAGCAGCATTACACCGAGGGAGACCCAGTACTTC
CASSITPRETQYF
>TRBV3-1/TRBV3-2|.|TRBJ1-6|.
TGTGCCAGCAGCCCATTAGTCGTCTATAATTCACCCCTCCACTTT
CASSPLVVYNSPLHF
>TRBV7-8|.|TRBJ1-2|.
TGTGCCAGCAGCCCTTCGGGTAGGGGCTACACCTTC
CASSPSGRGYTF
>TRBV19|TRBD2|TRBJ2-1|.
TGTGCCAGTAGTATGAGCGGGGGGGCTCATGAGCAGTTCTTC
CASSMSGGAHEQFF
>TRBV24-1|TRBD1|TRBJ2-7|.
TGTGCCACCAGCCGATCCGGGACAGGGGACTACGAGCAGTACTTC
CATSRSGTGDYEQYF
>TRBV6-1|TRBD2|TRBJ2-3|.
TGTGCCAGCAGTGAAGCTACCAGCGGGGGAGGATCAGATACGCAGTATTTT
CASSEATSGGGSDTQYF
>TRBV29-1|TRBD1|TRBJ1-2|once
TGCAGCGTTGAACCGACAGGGTTTCATGGCTACACCTTC
CSVEPTGFHGYTF
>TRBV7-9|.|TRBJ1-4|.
TGTGCCAGCAGCTTAGGGCGGGTGACTAATGAAAAACTGTTTTTT
CASSLGRVTNEKLFF
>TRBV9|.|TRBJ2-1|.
TGTGCCAGCGGCCAATCTCATGAGCAGTTCTTC
CASGQSHEQFF
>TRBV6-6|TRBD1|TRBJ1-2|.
TGTGCCAGCAGTTACCGACAGGGCACGAATCGAGAGGGCTACACCTTC
CASSYRQGTNREGYTF
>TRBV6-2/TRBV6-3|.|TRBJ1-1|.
TGTGCCAGCAGTTACAGACAGCTGAACACTGAAGCTTTCTTT
CASSYRQLNTEAFF
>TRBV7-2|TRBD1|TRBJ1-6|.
TGTGCCAGCAGCTTAGCAACGACAGGGATCGGATCACCCCTCCACTTT
CASSLATTGIGSPLHF
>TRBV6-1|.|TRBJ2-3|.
TGTGCCAGCAGTGAAGCTAGTCATTACACAGATACGCAGTATTTT
CASSEASHYTDTQYF
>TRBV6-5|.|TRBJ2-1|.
TGTGCCAGCAGTCCACCGGGACATCATAATGAGCAGTTCTTC
CASSPPGHHNEQFF
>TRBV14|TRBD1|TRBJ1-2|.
TGTGCCAGCAGCCAAGTGGGGGGACAGGGGAACTATGGCTACACCTTC
CASSQVGGQGNYGYTF
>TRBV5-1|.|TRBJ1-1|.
TGCGCCAGCAGCACGGGTTCGGGCACTGAAGCTTTCTTT
CASSTGSGTEAFF
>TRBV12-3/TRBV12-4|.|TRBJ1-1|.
TGTGCCAGCAGCCCCAAAGGGAGGACTGAAGCTTTCTTT
CASSPKGRTEAFF
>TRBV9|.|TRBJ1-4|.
TGTGCCAGCTGCCTAGGGGCAGGGCGTACTAATGAAAAACTGTTTTTT
CASCLGAGRTNEKLFF
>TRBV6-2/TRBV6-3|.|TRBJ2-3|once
TGTGCCAGCAGTTACTTTGGGGAGTACGCAGATACGCAGTATTTT
CASSYFGEYADTQYF
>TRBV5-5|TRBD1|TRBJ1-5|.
TGTGCCAGCAGCCCCCTCGGGGAGATGCAGGGGGCCCAGCATTTT
CASSPLGEMQGAQHF
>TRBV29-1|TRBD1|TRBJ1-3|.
TGCAGCGTTGCAGGGGGCTCTGGAAACACCATATATTTT
CSVAGGSGNTIYF
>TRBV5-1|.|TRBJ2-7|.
TGCGCCAGCAGCTTGAACAGCCTCACCTACGAGCAGTACTTC
CASSLNSLTYEQYF
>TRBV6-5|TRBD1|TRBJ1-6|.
TGTGCCAGCAGCCTGGGACAGGGTAGGACACCCCTCCACTTT
CASSLGQGRTPLHF
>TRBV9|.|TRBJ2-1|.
TGTGCCAGCAGCGTAGCCGGTGAGCAGTTCTTC
CASSVAGEQFF
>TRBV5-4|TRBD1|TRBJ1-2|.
TGTGCCAGCAGCTTCACAGGGGCCCTTAACTATGGCTACACCTTC
CASSFTGALNYGYTF
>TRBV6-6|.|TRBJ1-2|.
TGTGCCAGCAGTCTTAACCGAGAGGGCTACACCTTC
CASSLNREGYTF
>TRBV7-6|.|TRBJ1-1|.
TGTGCCAGCAGCGCCCGACAGTACACTGAAGCTTTCTTT
CASSARQYTEAFF
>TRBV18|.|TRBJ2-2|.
TGTGCCAGCTCACCACCGAGTCGCGCGAACACCGGGGAGCTGTTTTTT
CASSPPSRANTGELFF
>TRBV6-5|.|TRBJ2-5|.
TGTGCCAGCAGATCCTCGGTGGAGACCCAGTACTTC
CASRSSVETQYF
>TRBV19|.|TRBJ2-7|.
TGTGCCAGTAGTACGCGTTTAGCTGGCTACGAGCAGTACTTC
CASSTRLAGYEQYF
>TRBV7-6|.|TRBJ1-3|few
TGTGCCAGCAGCTTAGGCGGCACCTCCTCTGGAAACACCATATATTTT
CASSLGGTSSGNTIYF
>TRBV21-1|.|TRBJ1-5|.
TGTGCCAGCAGCAGAGTCTACCGGTTTAATCAGCCCCAGCATTTT
CASSRVYRFNQPQHF
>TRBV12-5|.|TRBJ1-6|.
TGTGCTAGTGACAAAAGCGGGGGATTCAATCCACCCCTCCACTTT
CASDKSGGFNPPLHF
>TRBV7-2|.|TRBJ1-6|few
TGTGCCAGCAGCCAAACAGGGAACTCCTATAATTCACCCCTCCACTTT
CASSQTGNSYNSPLHF
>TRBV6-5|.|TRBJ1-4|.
TGTGCCAGCGGTTCCAGGGGAGGGAATGAAAAACTGTTTTTT
CASGSRGGNEKLFF
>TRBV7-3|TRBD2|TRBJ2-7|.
TGTGCCAGCAGCTTAACAGCTAGCGGTGCCTACGAGCAGTACTTC
CASSLTASGAYEQYF
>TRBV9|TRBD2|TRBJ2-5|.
TGTGCCAGCAGCGTAGATCTAGCGGGGGGGCTGGAGACCCAGTACTTC
CASSVDLAGGLETQYF
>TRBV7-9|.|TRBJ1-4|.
TGTGCCAGCAGCCCCCAGGCCGCTAATGAAAAACTGTTTTTT
CASSPQAANEKLFF
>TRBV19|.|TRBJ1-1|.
TGTGCCAGTATACAAGCGGGAATCGGCACTGAAGCTTTCTTT
CASIQAGIGTEAFF
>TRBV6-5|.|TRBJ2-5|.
TGTGCCAGCAGCCCCCTGACAGGCAGGGTGCAGTACTTC
CASSPLTGRVQYF
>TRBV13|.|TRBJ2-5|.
TGTGCCAGCAGCTTCGGACAGCAAGAGACCCAGTACTTC
CASSFGQQETQYF
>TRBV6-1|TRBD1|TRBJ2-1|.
TGTGCCAGCAGTGAAATTAACAGGGGGAATGAGCAGTTCTTC
CASSEINRGNEQFF
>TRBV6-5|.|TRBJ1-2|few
TGTGCCAGCAGTTATAACCCCAGCAGGTTTGGCTACACCTTC
CASSYNPSRFGYTF
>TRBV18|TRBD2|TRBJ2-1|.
TGTGCCAGCTCACCAAGCCTTGCGGGGGGGTACAATGAGCAGTTCTTC
CASSPSLAGGYNEQFF
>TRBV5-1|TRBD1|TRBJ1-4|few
TGCGCCAGCAGCTTAGGAGGGGGCGCGGGCGATGAAAAACTGTTTTTT
CASSLGGGAGDEKLFF
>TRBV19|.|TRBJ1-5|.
TGTGCCAGTAGTTTGCTGGCTAGGACTGCTGAAAATCAGCCCCAGCATTTT
CASSLLARTAENQPQHF
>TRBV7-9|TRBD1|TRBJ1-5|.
TGTGCCAGCAGCTTAGGTCCAGGGGGCCAGCCCCAGCATTTT
CASSLGPGGQPQHF
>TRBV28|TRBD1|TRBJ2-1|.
TGTGCCAGCAGTTCCCGGGACAGGGGGCCTTACAATGAGCAGTTCTTC
CASSSRDRGPYNEQFF